The rows below give T cell receptor beta chains drawn from one sample of a study of beta chain features in type 1 diabetes. Clones were read by immunoSEQ multiplex PCR, and TCRdb kept only the in-frame ones, dropping some. The data hold some 350,000 clones, with approximately 15% observed a single time. Sequenced sample: naive CD4+ T cells from blood. The receptor set was obtained from a woman younger than 35 with type 1 diabetes. Each CDR3 is given with its conserved first and last residue. The D gene is left open where the match is weak. For some rows the clone size is stated as once, few or many, or as a class when expanded; others skip it.

.,.,TRBV5-1,TRBJ2-5,CASSSASLGQETQYF,TGCGCCAGCAGCTCAGCCTCACTAGGACAAGAGACCCAGTACTTC
.,.,TRBV9,TRBJ2-3,CASSVAEGDTQYF,TGTGCCAGCAGCGTAGCGGAGGGGGATACGCAGTATTTT
.,.,TRBV25-1,TRBJ2-5,CASSELLGSRETQYF,TGTGCCAGCAGTGAGCTACTAGGTTCAAGAGAAACCCAGTACTTC
.,.,TRBV5-1,TRBJ1-1,CASSLGQQRDTEAFF,TGCGCCAGCAGCTTGGGACAGCAACGGGACACTGAAGCTTTCTTT
.,.,TRBV14,TRBJ1-2,CASSQDVAVLEYGYTF,TGTGCCAGCAGCCAAGACGTGGCCGTTCTGGAGTATGGCTACACCTTC
TRBD2,.,TRBV15,TRBJ2-7,CATSRGPSGYEQYF,TGTGCCACCAGCAGAGGGCCTAGCGGCTACGAGCAGTACTTC
.,few,TRBV5-4,TRBJ2-1,CASSLGGLAETQFF,TGTGCCAGCAGCTTGGGGGGGCTAGCCGAAACGCAGTTCTTC
.,.,TRBV11-3,TRBJ2-5,CASSLARGETQYF,TGTGCCAGCAGCTTAGCCAGGGGTGAGACCCAGTACTTC
TRBD2,few,TRBV9,TRBJ2-1,CASSAPGTSFRNEQFF,TGTGCCAGCAGCGCCCCCGGGACTAGTTTTCGCAATGAGCAGTTCTTC
.,few,TRBV5-1,TRBJ2-6,CASRYSSGKMRAGANVLTF,TGCGCCAGCAGGTATTCCTCCGGGAAGATGAGGGCTGGGGCCAACGTCCTGACTTTC
TRBD1,.,TRBV14,TRBJ1-4,CASSPRTGVEKLFF,TGTGCCAGCAGCCCGCGGACAGGGGTCGAAAAACTGTTTTTT
TRBD2,.,TRBV30,TRBJ2-6,CAWSFTRTSGRAAGANVLTF,TGTGCCTGGAGTTTCACGCGGACTAGCGGGAGGGCAGCTGGGGCCAACGTCCTGACTTTC
TRBD1,.,TRBV7-9,TRBJ2-5,CASSLGRGTETQYF,TGTGCCAGCAGCTTAGGCAGGGGGACGGAGACCCAGTACTTC
.,few,TRBV20-1,TRBJ2-2,CSAETGGELFF,TGCAGTGCTGAGACGGGAGGGGAGCTGTTTTTT
.,few,TRBV20-1,TRBJ1-2,CSPLGSRGYTF,TGCAGTCCCCTAGGTAGTCGGGGCTACACCTTC
.,few,TRBV5-4,TRBJ2-5,CASSFAGSQETQYF,TGTGCCAGCAGCTTCGCAGGTTCCCAAGAGACCCAGTACTTC
TRBD2,few,TRBV29-1,TRBJ2-7,CSVAVTSGIDEQYF,TGCAGCGTTGCCGTGACTAGCGGGATCGACGAGCAGTACTTC
TRBD2,.,TRBV6-1,TRBJ2-4,CASSITSGNNIQYF,TGTGCCAGCAGCATAACTAGCGGGAATAACATTCAGTACTTC